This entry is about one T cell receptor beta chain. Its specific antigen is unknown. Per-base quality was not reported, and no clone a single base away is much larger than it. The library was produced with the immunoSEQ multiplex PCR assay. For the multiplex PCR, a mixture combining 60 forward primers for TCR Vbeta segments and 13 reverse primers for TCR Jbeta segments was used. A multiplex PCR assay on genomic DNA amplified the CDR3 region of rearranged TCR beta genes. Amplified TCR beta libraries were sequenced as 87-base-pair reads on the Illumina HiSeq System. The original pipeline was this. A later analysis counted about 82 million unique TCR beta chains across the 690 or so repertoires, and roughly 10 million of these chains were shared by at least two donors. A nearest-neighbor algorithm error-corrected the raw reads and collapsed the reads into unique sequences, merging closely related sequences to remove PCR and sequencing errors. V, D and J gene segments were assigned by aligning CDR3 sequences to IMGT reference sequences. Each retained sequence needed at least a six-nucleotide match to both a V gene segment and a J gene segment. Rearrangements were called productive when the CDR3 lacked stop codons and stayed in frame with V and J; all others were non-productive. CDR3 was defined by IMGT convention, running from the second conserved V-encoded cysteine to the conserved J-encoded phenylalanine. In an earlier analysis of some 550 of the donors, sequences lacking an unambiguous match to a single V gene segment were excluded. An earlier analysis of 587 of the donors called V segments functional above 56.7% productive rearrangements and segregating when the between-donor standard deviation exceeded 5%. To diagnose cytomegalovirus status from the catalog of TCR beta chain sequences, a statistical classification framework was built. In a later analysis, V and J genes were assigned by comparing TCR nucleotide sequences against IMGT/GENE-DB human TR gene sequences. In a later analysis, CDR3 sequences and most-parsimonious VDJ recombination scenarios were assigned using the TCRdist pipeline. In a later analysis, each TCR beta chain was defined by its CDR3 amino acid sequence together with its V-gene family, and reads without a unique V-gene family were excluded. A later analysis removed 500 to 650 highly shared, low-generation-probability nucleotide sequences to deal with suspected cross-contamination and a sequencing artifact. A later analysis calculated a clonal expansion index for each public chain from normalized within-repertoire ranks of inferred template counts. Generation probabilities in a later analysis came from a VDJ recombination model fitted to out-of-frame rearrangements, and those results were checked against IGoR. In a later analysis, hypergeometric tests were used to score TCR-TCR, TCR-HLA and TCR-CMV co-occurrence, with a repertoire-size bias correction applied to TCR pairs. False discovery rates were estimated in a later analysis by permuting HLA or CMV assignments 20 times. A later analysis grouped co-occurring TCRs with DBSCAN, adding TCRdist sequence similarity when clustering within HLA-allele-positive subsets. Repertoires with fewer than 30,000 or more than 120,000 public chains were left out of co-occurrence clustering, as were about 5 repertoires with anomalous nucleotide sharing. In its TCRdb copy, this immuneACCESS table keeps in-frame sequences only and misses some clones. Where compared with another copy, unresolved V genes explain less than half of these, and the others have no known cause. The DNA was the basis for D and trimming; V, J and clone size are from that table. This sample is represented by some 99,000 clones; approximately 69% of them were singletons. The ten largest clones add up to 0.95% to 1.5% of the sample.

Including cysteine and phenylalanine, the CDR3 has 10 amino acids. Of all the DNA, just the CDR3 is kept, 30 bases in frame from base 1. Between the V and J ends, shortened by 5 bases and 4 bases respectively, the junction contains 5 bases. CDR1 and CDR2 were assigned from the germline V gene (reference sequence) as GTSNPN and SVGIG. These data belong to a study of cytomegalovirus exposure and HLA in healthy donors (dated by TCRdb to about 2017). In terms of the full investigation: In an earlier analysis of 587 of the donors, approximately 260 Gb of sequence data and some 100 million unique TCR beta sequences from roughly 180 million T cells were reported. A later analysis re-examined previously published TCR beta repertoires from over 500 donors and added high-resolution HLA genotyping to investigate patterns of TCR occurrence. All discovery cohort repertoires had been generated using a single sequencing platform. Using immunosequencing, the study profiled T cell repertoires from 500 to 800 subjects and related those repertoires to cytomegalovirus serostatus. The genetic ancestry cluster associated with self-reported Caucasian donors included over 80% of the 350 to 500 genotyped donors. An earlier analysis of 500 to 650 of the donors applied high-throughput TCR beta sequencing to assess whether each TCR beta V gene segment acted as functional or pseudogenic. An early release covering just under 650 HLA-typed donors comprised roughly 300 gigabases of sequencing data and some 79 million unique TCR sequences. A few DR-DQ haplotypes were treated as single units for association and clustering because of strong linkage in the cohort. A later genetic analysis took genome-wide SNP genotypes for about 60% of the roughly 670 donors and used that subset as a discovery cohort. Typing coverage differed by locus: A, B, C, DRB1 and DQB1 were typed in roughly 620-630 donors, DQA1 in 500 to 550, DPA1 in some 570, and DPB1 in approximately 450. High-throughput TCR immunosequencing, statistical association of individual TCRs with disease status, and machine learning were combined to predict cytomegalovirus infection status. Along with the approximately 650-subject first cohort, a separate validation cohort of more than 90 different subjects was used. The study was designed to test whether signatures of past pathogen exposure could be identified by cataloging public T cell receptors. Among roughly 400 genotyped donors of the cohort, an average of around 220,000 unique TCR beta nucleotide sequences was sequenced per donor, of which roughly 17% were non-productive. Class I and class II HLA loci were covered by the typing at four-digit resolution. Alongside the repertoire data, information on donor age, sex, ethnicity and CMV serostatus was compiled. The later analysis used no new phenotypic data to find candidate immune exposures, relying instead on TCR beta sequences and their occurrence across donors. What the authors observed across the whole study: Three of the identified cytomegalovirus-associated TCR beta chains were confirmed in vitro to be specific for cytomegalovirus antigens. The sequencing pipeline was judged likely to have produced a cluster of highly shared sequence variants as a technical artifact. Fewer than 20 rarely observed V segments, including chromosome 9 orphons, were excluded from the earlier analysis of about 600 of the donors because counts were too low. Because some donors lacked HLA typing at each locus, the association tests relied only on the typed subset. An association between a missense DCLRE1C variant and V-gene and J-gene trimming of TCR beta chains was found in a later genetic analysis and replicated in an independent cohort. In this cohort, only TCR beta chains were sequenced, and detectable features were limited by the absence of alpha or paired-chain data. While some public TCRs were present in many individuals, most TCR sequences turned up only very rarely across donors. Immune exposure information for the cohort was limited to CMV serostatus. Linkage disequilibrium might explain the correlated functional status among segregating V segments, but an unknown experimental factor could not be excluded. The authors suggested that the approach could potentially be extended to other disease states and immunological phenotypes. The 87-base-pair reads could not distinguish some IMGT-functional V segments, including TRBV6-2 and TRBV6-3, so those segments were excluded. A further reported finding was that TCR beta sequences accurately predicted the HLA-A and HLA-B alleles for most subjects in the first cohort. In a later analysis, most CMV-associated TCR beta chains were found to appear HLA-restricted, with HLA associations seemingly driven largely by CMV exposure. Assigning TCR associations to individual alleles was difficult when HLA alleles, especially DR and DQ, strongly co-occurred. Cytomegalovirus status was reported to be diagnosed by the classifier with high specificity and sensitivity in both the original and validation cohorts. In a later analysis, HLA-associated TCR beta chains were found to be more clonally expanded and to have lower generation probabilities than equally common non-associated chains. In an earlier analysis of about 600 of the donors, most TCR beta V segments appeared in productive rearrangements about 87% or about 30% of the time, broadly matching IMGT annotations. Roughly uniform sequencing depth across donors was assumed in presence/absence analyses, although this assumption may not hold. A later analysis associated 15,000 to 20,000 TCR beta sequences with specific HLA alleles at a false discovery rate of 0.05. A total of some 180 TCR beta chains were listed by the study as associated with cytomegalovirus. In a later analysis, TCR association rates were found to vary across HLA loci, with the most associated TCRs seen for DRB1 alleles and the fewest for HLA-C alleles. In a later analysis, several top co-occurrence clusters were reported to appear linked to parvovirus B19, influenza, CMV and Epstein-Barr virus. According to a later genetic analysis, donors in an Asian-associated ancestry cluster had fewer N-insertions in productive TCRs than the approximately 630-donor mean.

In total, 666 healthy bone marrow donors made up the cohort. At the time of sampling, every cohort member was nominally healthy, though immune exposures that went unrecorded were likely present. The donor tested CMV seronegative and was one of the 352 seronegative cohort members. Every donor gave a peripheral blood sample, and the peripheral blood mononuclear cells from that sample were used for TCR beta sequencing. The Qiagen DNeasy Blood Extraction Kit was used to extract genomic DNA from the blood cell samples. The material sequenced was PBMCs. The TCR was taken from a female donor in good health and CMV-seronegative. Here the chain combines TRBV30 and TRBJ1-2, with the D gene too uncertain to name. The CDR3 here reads CAWGGYGYTF. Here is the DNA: TGTGCCTGGGGAGGCTATGGCTACACCTTC.